This T cell receptor (beta chain) was retrieved from a study of CD8+ T cells in alopecia areata. Extracted from the samples, RNA was reverse transcribed into cDNA to serve as the sequencing template. TCRdb keeps only in-frame clones here, not all; method: immunoSEQ multiplex PCR. The sample lists some 200,000 clones, 50% to 75% occurring once. The V end was cut by 2 bases, the J end by 8 bases, with 10 bases between. This CDR3 region has 12 residues. CDR1 and CDR2 (germline): SGHTA, FQGNSA. The source material was CD4+ T cells sorted from blood, sampled at week 0. The rearrangement links TRBV7-2 to TRBJ2-7; no clear D gene. The TCR sequence derives from a human donor with alopecia areata. The CDR3 nucleotides are TGTGCCAGCAGCTTAAGAGAAGGGAAGCAGTACTTC. Protein product: CASSLREGKQYF.